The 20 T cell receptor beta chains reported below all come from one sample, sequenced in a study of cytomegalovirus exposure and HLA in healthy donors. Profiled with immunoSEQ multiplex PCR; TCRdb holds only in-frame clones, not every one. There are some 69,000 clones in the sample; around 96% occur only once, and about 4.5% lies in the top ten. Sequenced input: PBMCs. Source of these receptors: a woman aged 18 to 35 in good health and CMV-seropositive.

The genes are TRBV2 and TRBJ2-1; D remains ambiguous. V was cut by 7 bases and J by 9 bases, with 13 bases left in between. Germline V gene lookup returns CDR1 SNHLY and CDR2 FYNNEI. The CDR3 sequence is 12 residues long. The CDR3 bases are TGTGCCAGCACTAGGTCCGGCGCTGAGCAGTTCTTC. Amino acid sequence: CASTRSGAEQFF.

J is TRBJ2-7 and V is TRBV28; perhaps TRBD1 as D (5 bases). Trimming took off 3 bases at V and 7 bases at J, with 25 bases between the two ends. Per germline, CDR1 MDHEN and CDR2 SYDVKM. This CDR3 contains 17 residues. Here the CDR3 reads CASSLMLWGLDSREQYF. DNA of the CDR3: TGTGCCAGCAGTTTGATGTTGTGGGGCCTAGATTCAAGGGAGCAGTACTTC.

CDR3 sequence: CASSPRDGTYEQYF. The CDR3 nucleotides are TGTGCCAGCAGCCCGCGGGACGGGACCTACGAGCAGTACTTC. The rearrangement uses TRBV5-5 and TRBJ2-7; the D gene is possibly TRBD2 (6 bases). The V end lost 4 bases, the J end lost 2 bases, and 13 bases lay between the germline ends. The CDR3 loop spans 14 amino acids. CDR1 and CDR2 (germline): SGHKS, YYEKEE (reference sequence).

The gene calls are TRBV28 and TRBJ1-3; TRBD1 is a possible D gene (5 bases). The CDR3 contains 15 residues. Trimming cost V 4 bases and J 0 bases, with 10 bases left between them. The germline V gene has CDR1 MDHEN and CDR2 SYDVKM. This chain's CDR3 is CASSSGGSSGNTIYF. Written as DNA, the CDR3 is TGTGCCAGCAGTTCCGGGGGAAGCTCTGGAAACACCATATATTTT.

The CDR3 sequence: CAWSTGIYGYTF. The CDR3 DNA is TGTGCCTGGAGTACGGGGATCTATGGCTACACCTTC. The chain recombines TRBV30 with TRBJ1-2; no firm D call. The germline CDR1 and CDR2 sequences are GTSNPN and SVGIG (reference sequence). The CDR3 has 12 amino acids. The V end lost 2 bases, the J end lost 4 bases, and 8 bases lay between the germline ends.

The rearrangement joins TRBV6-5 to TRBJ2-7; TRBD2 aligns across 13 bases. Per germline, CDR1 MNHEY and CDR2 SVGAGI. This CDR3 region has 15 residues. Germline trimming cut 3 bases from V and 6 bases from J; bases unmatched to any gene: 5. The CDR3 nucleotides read TGTGCCAGCAGTTATCGGACTAGCGGGAGAGGCGAGCAGTACTTC. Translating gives CASSYRTSGRGEQYF.

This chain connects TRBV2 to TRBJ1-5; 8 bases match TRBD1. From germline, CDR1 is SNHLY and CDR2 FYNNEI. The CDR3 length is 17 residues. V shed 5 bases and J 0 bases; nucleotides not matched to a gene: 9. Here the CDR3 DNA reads TGTGCCAGCAGTAAAAACAGGGGGGGGAATAGCAATCAGCCCCAGCATTTT. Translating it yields CASSKNRGGNSNQPQHF. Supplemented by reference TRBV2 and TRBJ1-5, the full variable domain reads EPEVTQTPSHQVTQMGQEVILRCVPISNHLYFYWYRQILGQKVEFLVSFYNNEISEKSEIFDDQFSVERPDGSNFTLKIRSTKLEDSAMYFCASSKNRGGNSNQPQHFGDGTRLSIL.

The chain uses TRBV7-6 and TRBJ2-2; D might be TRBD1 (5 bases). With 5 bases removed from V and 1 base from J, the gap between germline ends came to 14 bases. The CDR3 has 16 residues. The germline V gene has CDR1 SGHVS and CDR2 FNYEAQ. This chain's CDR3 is CASSPQTGQNTGELFF. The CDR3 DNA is TGTGCCAGCAGCCCCCAAACAGGCCAGAACACCGGGGAGCTGTTTTTT. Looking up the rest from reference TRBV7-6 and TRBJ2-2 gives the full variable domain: GAGVSQSPRYKVTKRGQDVALRCDPISGHVSLYWYRQALGQGPEFLTYFNYEAQQDKSGLPNDRFSAERPEGSISTLTIQRTEQRDSAMYRCASSPQTGQNTGELFFGEGSRLTVL.

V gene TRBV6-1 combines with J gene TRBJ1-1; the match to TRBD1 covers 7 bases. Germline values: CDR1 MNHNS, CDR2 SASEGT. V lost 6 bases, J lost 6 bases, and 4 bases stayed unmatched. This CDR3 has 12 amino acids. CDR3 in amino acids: CASRNRGPEAFF. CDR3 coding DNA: TGTGCCAGCAGAAACAGGGGCCCTGAAGCTTTCTTT.

CDR3 DNA sequence: TGTGCCAGCAGTAGAACAGGGAGTACCTACGAGCAGTACTTC. Translated, it gives CASSRTGSTYEQYF. The rearrangement uses TRBV27 and TRBJ2-7; possibly TRBD1 for D (6 bases). The CDR3 covers 14 residues. The V gene's germline CDR1 is MNHEY and CDR2 SMNVEV (reference sequence). The V end lost 5 bases, the J end lost 2 bases, and 13 bases lay between the germline ends.

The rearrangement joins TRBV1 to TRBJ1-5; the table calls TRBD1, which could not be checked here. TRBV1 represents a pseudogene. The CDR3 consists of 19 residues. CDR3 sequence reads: CTSSQAAPPGWVSNQPQHF. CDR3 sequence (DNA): TGCACCAGCAGCCAAGCGGCCCCGCCAGGGTGGGTTAGCAATCAGCCCCAGCATTTT.

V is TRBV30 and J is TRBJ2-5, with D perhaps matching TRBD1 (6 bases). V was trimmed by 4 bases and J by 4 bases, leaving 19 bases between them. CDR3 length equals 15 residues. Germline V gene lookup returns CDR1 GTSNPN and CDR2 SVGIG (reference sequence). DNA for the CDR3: TGTGCCTGGACGAGAGGGGGTAATGGGTTAGAGACCCAGTACTTC. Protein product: CAWTRGGNGLETQYF.

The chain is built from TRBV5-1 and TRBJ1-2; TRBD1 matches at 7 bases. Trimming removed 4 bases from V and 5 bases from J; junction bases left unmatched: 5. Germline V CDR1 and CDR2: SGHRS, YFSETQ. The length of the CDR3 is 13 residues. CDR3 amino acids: CASSATGPYGYTF. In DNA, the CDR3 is TGCGCCAGCAGCGCGACAGGGCCTTATGGCTACACCTTC.

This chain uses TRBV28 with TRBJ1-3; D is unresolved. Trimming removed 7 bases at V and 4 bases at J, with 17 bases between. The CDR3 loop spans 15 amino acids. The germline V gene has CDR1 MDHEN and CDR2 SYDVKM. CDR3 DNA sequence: TGTGCCAGCACTACGGGGAGTCTGGGAGGAAACACCATATATTTT. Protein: CASTTGSLGGNTIYF.

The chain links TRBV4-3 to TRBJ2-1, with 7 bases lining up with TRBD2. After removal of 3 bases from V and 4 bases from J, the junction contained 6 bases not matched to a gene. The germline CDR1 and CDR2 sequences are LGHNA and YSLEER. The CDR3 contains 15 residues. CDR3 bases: TGCGCCAGCAGCCAGACAGCGGGAACGTACAATGAGCAGTTCTTC. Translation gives CASSQTAGTYNEQFF.

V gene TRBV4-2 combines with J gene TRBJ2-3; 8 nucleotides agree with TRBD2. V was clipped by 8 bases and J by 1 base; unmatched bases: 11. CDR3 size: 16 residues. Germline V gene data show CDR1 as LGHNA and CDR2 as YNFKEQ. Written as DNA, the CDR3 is TGTGCCAGCGGGCCCCTTTCACTAGCGGGCACAGATACGCAGTATTTT. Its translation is CASGPLSLAGTDTQYF.

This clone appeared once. CDR3 protein: CASSSRVAPNEKLFF. The DNA for the CDR3 is TGTGCCAGCAGCTCGCGGGTCGCCCCGAATGAAAAACTGTTTTTT. The chain is built from TRBV7-2 and TRBJ1-4; D not resolved. Germline assignment: CDR1 SGHTA and CDR2 FQGNSA. The V and J ends lost 4 bases and 5 bases respectively, with 14 bases between them. The CDR3 extends over 15 amino acids.

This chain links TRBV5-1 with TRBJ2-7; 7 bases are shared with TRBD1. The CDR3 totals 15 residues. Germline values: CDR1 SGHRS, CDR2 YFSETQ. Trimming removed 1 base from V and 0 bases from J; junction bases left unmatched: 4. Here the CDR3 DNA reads TGCGCCAGCAGCTTGTCCGGGACAGCCTCCTACGAGCAGTACTTC. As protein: CASSLSGTASYEQYF. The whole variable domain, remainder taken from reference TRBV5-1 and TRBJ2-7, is KAGVTQTPRYLIKTRGQQVTLSCSPISGHRSVSWYQQTPGQGLQFLFEYFSETQRNKGNFPGRFSGRQFSNSRSEMNVSTLELGDSALYLCASSLSGTASYEQYFGPGTRLTVT.

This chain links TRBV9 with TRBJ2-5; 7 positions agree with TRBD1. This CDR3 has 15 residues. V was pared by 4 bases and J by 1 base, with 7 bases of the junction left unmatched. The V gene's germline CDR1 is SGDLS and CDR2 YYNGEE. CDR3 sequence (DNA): TGTGCCAGCAGCTCCCGAGGGGGCGCCCAAGAGACCCAGTACTTC. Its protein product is CASSSRGGAQETQYF.

The CDR3, as DNA: TGTGCCACCAGCAAGGGACACCTCATGAACACTGAAGCTTTCTTT. Its protein is CATSKGHLMNTEAFF. The chain links TRBV15 to TRBJ1-1; tentatively, D is TRBD1 (6 bases). CDR3 size: 15 residues. Trimming cost V 4 bases and J 0 bases, with 12 bases left between them. Germline V gives CDR1 LNHNV, CDR2 YYDKDF (reference sequence).